This TCR beta chain emerged from a study of blood T cells in healthy people across ages. A sample-barcoded 5' primer and a J-beta primer mix were used in a second PCR of roughly 6 to 11 cycles. TCRdb re-derived calls from the 5' RACE reads in MiXCR, one entry per CDR3 protein. The table has about 1.5 million distinct CDR3 sequences, roughly two fifths seen once. Germline V gene sequence: CDR1 SGHVS, CDR2 FNYEAQ. V shed 5 bases and J 7 bases; nucleotides not matched to a gene: 8. The CDR3 is 15 amino acids. This clonotype was counted only a few times. V is TRBV7-6 and J is TRBJ1-4; TRBD1 matches at 9 bases. The receptor comes from a woman younger than 30 in good health. The specimen was blood. CDR3 protein: CASSLGQGYIEKLFF. For the CDR3, the DNA is TGTGCCAGCAGCCTAGGACAGGGGTATATTGAAAAACTGTTTTTT.